Shown below are 32 T cell receptor beta chains from a single sample sequenced in a study of cytomegalovirus exposure and HLA in healthy donors. The PCR ran on 60 Vbeta and 13 Jbeta primers. Here immunoSEQ multiplex PCR was the method, and the copy in TCRdb shows in-frame clones only, minus some. This sample's table has about 130,000 clones. Sequencing input: PBMCs. The receptors were sampled from a man between 18 and 35 years old in good health and CMV-seronegative.

This chain connects TRBV10-1 to TRBJ2-5; 7 bases agree with TRBD2. V shed 3 bases and J 4 bases; nucleotides not matched to a gene: 2. Germline-derived CDR1 and CDR2 are WNHNN and SYGVQD (reference sequence). The CDR3 is made up of 13 amino acids. Here the CDR3 reads CASSDGGRETQYF. In nucleotides, the CDR3 is TGCGCCAGCAGTGACGGGGGGAGAGAGACCCAGTACTTC.

This chain links TRBV5-1 with TRBJ1-2, with D possibly TRBD1 on 6 matching bases. Germline loops: CDR1 SGHRS, CDR2 YFSETQ. Trimming pared 0 bases from V and 2 bases from J, leaving 11 bases between. This CDR3 is 15 amino acids long. CDR3 residues: CASSLAPGTNYGYTF. The CDR3 DNA reads as TGCGCCAGCAGCTTGGCGCCCGGGACAAACTATGGCTACACCTTC.

CDR3 in DNA: TGTGCCAGCAGCCGCGGTGGGACAGGGGACACTGAAGCTTTCTTT. Translation gives CASSRGGTGDTEAFF. J is TRBJ1-1 and V is TRBV7-9; 10 bases line up with TRBD1. CDR1 and CDR2 from the germline V gene are SEHNR and FQNEAQ (reference sequence). This CDR3 is built from 15 residues. The junction had 6 bases not matched to a gene; V was cut back by 5 bases and J by 3 bases.

This sequence joins TRBV5-1 and TRBJ2-3; 8 nucleotides match TRBD1. The CDR3 is 15 amino acids. The V and J ends lost 4 bases and 2 bases, in that order; junction bases with no gene match: 6. CDR1 is SGHRS, CDR2 YFSETQ, per germline. The CDR3 region is CASSKGQEVTDTQYF. The CDR3 DNA reads TGCGCCAGCAGCAAGGGACAGGAGGTCACAGATACGCAGTATTTT.

J is TRBJ2-6 and V is TRBV19; D may be TRBD2 (5 bases). In germline, CDR1 is LNHDA, CDR2 SQIVND (reference sequence). Trimming took 3 bases from V and 1 from J, leaving 13 bases between them. There are 17 residues in the CDR3. This CDR3 is CASSIEGVISGANVLTF. CDR3 coding DNA: TGTGCCAGTAGTATCGAGGGAGTCATATCTGGGGCCAACGTCCTGACTTTC.

The J gene is TRBJ1-1, the V gene TRBV4-1, with TRBD1 identical over 8 bases. This CDR3 spans 15 amino acids. V lost 2 bases to trimming and J lost 3 bases; unmatched junction nucleotides: 5. The germline V gene has CDR1 MGHRA and CDR2 YSYEKL. The CDR3 sequence: CASSQPTGGYTEAFF. CDR3 DNA: TGCGCCAGCAGCCAACCAACAGGGGGGTACACTGAAGCTTTCTTT.

V usage is TRBV5-1 and J usage is TRBJ1-1, with TRBD1 matching 11 bases. V trimming: 3 bases; J trimming: 3 bases; junction bases outside the gene matches: 7. The CDR3 has 16 amino acids. Germline V gives CDR1 SGHRS, CDR2 YFSETQ. The CDR3 sequence is CASSWTGGAGDTEAFF. The CDR3 DNA is TGCGCCAGCAGCTGGACAGGGGGCGCAGGAGACACTGAAGCTTTCTTT.

This chain links TRBV2 with TRBJ1-2, with 7 nucleotides matching TRBD1. The germline V gene encodes CDR1 SNHLY and CDR2 FYNNEI. CDR3 length: 14 residues. Germline trimming cut 4 bases from V and 8 bases from J; bases unmatched to any gene: 10. As DNA, the CDR3 is TGTGCCAGCAGTGTCGTACAGGGGTTATCCGGCTACACCTTC. It specifies CASSVVQGLSGYTF.

This chain joins TRBV7-8 and TRBJ1-6, with 7 bases aligning to TRBD1. The V gene's germline CDR1 is SGHVS and CDR2 FQNEAQ. V shed 5 bases, J shed 9 bases, and the junction held 13 bases outside the gene matches. There are 16 residues in the CDR3. The CDR3 nucleotides are TGTGCCAGCAGCCCAAGGGAACAGGGGCTCGGTTCACCCCTCCACTTT. Its protein is CASSPREQGLGSPLHF.

V gene TRBV7-3 combines with J gene TRBJ1-4, with unresolved D. Per germline, CDR1 SGHTA and CDR2 FQGTGA. Trimming cost V 5 bases and J 8 bases, with 12 bases left between them. There are 13 residues in the CDR3. CDR3 nucleotide sequence: TGTGCCAGCAGCACCCGGGGTGGGGAAAAACTGTTTTTT. Encoded protein: CASSTRGGEKLFF.

J is TRBJ2-2 and V is TRBV9; D gene unclear. The germline gives CDR1 SGDLS, CDR2 YYNGEE. The CDR3 runs to 13 residues. The V end lost 10 bases, the J end lost 0 bases, and 10 bases lay between the germline ends. CDR3 nucleotides: TGTGCCGCCAGTCCGACGAACACCGGGGAGCTGTTTTTT. It codes for CAASPTNTGELFF.

The chain carries TRBV5-4 and TRBJ2-5, with D possibly being TRBD1 (6 bases). V lost 3 bases and J lost 3, with 18 bases in between. Germline V gene lookup returns CDR1 SGHNT and CDR2 YYREEE (reference sequence). This CDR3 has 16 amino acids. DNA for the CDR3: TGTGCCAGCAGCTCTATCGATACAGGGAATGAAGAGACCCAGTACTTC. This codes for CASSSIDTGNEETQYF.

V is TRBV18 and J is TRBJ1-4; 8 bases map to TRBD1. V was pared by 5 bases and J by 6 bases, with 2 bases of the junction left unmatched. The germline V gene encodes CDR1 KGHSH and CDR2 LQKENI. The CDR3 is 13 amino acids. The chain's CDR3 is CASSTDRDEKLFF. In DNA, the CDR3 is TGTGCCAGCTCAACGGACAGGGATGAAAAACTGTTTTTT.

V usage is TRBV10-1 and J usage is TRBJ2-2; 7 bases fit TRBD1. This CDR3 has 13 amino acids. The V gene's germline CDR1 is WNHNN and CDR2 SYGVQD (reference sequence). The trim removed 6 bases at V and 3 bases at J, leaving 1 base unmatched. The chain's CDR3 is CASRDRDTGELFF. DNA for the CDR3: TGCGCCAGCAGAGACAGGGACACCGGGGAGCTGTTTTTT.

The gene calls are TRBV5-8 and TRBJ1-6; 9 nucleotides match TRBD1. Germline V gives CDR1 SGHTS, CDR2 YDEGEE. J lost 7 bases, V lost 0 bases, and 2 bases had no gene match. CDR3 length: 15 residues. CDR3 DNA sequence: TGTGCCAGCAGCTTGGACAGGGGGCGCAATTCACCCCTCCACTTT. Translated: CASSLDRGRNSPLHF. The full variable domain, with the rest looked up from reference TRBV5-8 and TRBJ1-6, is EAGVTQSPTHLIKTRGQQATLRCSPISGHTSVYWYQQALGLGLQFLLWYDEGEERNRGNFPPRFSGRQFPNYSSELNVNALELEDSALYLCASSLDRGRNSPLHFGNGTRLTVT.

The V and J genes are TRBV5-1 and TRBJ2-7; D is unresolved. Trimming took 3 bases from V and 4 from J, leaving 8 bases between them. This CDR3 comprises 12 residues. The germline CDR1 and CDR2 sequences are SGHRS and YFSETQ. The CDR3 sequence: CASSSPGYEQYF. The CDR3, as DNA: TGCGCCAGCAGCTCTCCGGGTTACGAGCAGTACTTC.

This chain links TRBV9 with TRBJ1-1, with a possible D match to TRBD1 (5 bases). CDR1 is SGDLS and CDR2 is YYNGEE in the germline V gene. The V end was cut by 3 bases, the J end by 1 base, with 16 bases between. The CDR3 is made up of 16 amino acids. The CDR3 bases are TGTGCCAGCAGCGCTCAGTGGGGGGATTCGAACACTGAAGCTTTCTTT. Its translation: CASSAQWGDSNTEAFF.

The V and J genes are TRBV11-3 and TRBJ2-2, with 7 bases matching TRBD1. Germline CDR1 and CDR2: SGHNT and YENEEA. J lost 0 bases, V lost 0 bases, and 10 bases had no gene match. The CDR3 consists of 19 residues. The CDR3 coding sequence is TGTGCCAGCAGCTTAGAATCGTGGGGGACAGCAACGAACACCGGGGAGCTGTTTTTT. This encodes CASSLESWGTATNTGELFF.

The V call is TRBV2, the J call TRBJ2-7; TRBD2 is a possible D gene (6 bases). The ends were cut back, 5 bases at V and 3 bases at J, with 11 bases in the middle. Germline CDR1 reads SNHLY; CDR2 reads FYNNEI. This CDR3 comprises 13 residues. The CDR3 coding sequence is TGTGCCAGCAGTCGGACTACACGCTACGAGCAGTACTTC. Translation: CASSRTTRYEQYF.

The chain recombines TRBV5-4 with TRBJ2-5, with 8 bases aligning to TRBD2. With 4 bases clipped from V and 5 bases from J, the junction kept 13 bases outside the gene matches. Germline CDR1 is SGHNT and CDR2 is YYREEE (reference sequence). The CDR3 has 16 residues. The CDR3 nucleotides read TGTGCCAGCAGCCGACTAGCGCTAGAGGAGAGTGAGACCCAGTACTTC. Translating it yields CASSRLALEESETQYF.

This rearrangement joins TRBV4-1 to TRBJ2-7, with D perhaps TRBD1 (6 bases). Trimming pared 5 bases from V and 6 bases from J, leaving 17 bases between. The CDR3 has 14 residues. In germline, CDR1 is MGHRA, CDR2 YSYEKL. As DNA, the CDR3 is TGCGCCAGCAGCGTTGGGGGCGGTCCCGGCGAGCAGTACTTC. It translates to CASSVGGGPGEQYF.

The rearrangement joins TRBV7-3 to TRBJ1-1, with D tentatively TRBD1 (5 bases). The CDR3 spans 14 residues. V lost 1 base to trimming and J lost 7 bases, with 13 bases between them. The germline V gene encodes CDR1 SGHTA and CDR2 FQGTGA. The chain's CDR3 is CASSLMLGEGEAFF. CDR3 nucleotides: TGTGCCAGCAGCTTAATGCTAGGGGAGGGTGAAGCTTTCTTT.

The chain combines TRBV5-1 with TRBJ2-5, with 7 bases fitting TRBD2. The CDR3 sequence is 16 residues long. Germline V CDR1 and CDR2: SGHRS, YFSETQ. The trim removed 4 bases at V and 4 bases at J, leaving 13 bases unmatched. The CDR3 is CASSDPGGRFLETQYF. In DNA form, the CDR3 reads TGCGCCAGCAGCGATCCCGGGGGGAGGTTTTTAGAGACCCAGTACTTC.

The J gene is TRBJ2-1, the V gene TRBV6-5; TRBD1 matches 7 bases. The junction had 3 bases not matched to a gene; V was cut back by 6 bases and J by 7 bases. Germline values: CDR1 MNHEY, CDR2 SVGAGI. The CDR3 runs 12 residues. CDR3 bases: TGTGCCAGCAGACGACAGGGTAATGAGCAGTTCTTC. This codes for CASRRQGNEQFF.

This chain joins TRBV28 and TRBJ1-2; D remains ambiguous. This CDR3 region has 12 residues. Trimming removed 6 bases at V and 3 bases at J, with 8 bases between. Germline V CDR1 and CDR2: MDHEN, SYDVKM. In nucleotides, the CDR3 is TGTGCCAGCAGGCCCGGGGACTATGGCTACACCTTC. Translated: CASRPGDYGYTF.

The V gene is TRBV19, the J gene TRBJ2-2; weak D call: TRBD2 (5 bases). Germline CDR1 LNHDA, CDR2 SQIVND (reference sequence). This CDR3 is built from 12 residues. V lost 5 bases and J lost 8, with 9 bases in between. In DNA, the CDR3 is TGTGCCAGTAGTTACAGAGGGGGGGAGCTGTTTTTT. This sequence encodes CASSYRGGELFF.

The chain joins TRBV5-1 to TRBJ2-7, with D possibly TRBD1 on 6 matching bases. Looked up from germline, CDR1 is SGHRS and CDR2 is YFSETQ. The CDR3 length is 15 residues. V was cut by 1 base and J by 4 bases, with 15 bases left in between. The CDR3 DNA is TGCGCCAGCAGCTTGATCTTCAGGGGCCGGTACGAGCAGTACTTC. Protein: CASSLIFRGRYEQYF.

The chain couples TRBV27 to TRBJ2-7; D perhaps matches TRBD1 (6 bases). V was shortened by 5 bases and J by 0 bases, with 11 bases between the two germline ends. Germline V gene lookup returns CDR1 MNHEY and CDR2 SMNVEV (reference sequence). The CDR3 runs to 14 residues. CDR3 amino acids: CASSRDIHSYEQYF. CDR3 nucleotide sequence: TGTGCCAGCAGTCGGGACATTCACTCCTACGAGCAGTACTTC.

The rearrangement uses TRBV5-1 and TRBJ2-5; a weak D match, TRBD2 (5 bases). V was shortened by 3 bases and J by 4 bases, with 10 bases between the two germline ends. This CDR3 has 13 amino acids. Germline assignment: CDR1 SGHRS and CDR2 YFSETQ. DNA of the CDR3: TGCGCCAGCAGCTGGCGGGTGTTAGAGACCCAGTACTTC. It specifies CASSWRVLETQYF.

The DNA of the CDR3 is TGTGCCAGCAGTGAATCGGGAAATCAGCCCCAGCATTTT. The encoded protein is CASSESGNQPQHF. V usage is TRBV25-1 and J usage is TRBJ1-5; D not certain. V gave up 1 base and J gave up 4 bases, with 5 bases separating them. The CDR3 covers 13 residues. Germline-derived CDR1 and CDR2 are MGHDK and SYGVNS.

J is TRBJ2-7 and V is TRBV5-1, with D tentatively TRBD2 (6 bases). Germline V gene sequence: CDR1 SGHRS, CDR2 YFSETQ. Trimming left V 4 bases short and J 3 bases short, with 14 bases between. The CDR3 extends over 14 amino acids. The chain's CDR3 is CASSRGEVGYEQYF. CDR3 sequence (DNA): TGCGCCAGCAGCCGTGGGGAGGTAGGCTACGAGCAGTACTTC.

The chain links TRBV19 to TRBJ2-3; maybe TRBD1 (6 bases). Germline CDR1 and CDR2: LNHDA and SQIVND (reference sequence). The length of the CDR3 is 16 residues. V lost 4 bases to trimming and J lost 5 bases, with 19 bases between them. The CDR3 bases are TGTGCCAGTAGTACCCCGGACAGCGTATTAGGAGATACGCAGTATTTT. Translated: CASSTPDSVLGDTQYF.